These 6 T cell receptor beta chains share one sample of origin, sequenced in a study of cytotoxic CD8 clonotypes in ibrutinib-treated CLL. Clones were sequenced by immunoSEQ multiplex PCR, and TCRdb holds only the in-frame ones, with some missing. The table lists around 130,000 clones, less than 90% of them singletons. The specimen was PBMCs, collected after 24 months of ibrutinib treatment. Receptors were obtained from a human donor with chronic lymphocytic leukemia.

The V and J genes are TRBV10-3 and TRBJ1-2, with 10 bases lining up with TRBD1. V lost 3 bases and J lost 5; bases outside the gene matches: 6. Looked up from germline, CDR1 is ENHRY and CDR2 is SYGVKD. The length of the CDR3 is 15 residues. The CDR3 here is CAISDVGTGEYGYTF. CDR3 nucleotides: TGTGCCATCAGTGACGTCGGGACAGGGGAATATGGCTACACCTTC.

J is TRBJ2-4 and V is TRBV28, with TRBD2 matching 7 bases. This CDR3 has 16 amino acids. Germline CDR1 reads MDHEN; CDR2 reads SYDVKM. CDR3 bases: TGTGCAACGCACCCCCCCGGACTAGGAACCAAAAACATTCAGTACTTC. This codes for CATHPPGLGTKNIQYF.

The chain is built from TRBV7-2 and TRBJ1-5, with no clear D. Germline V gives CDR1 SGHTA, CDR2 FQGNSA. The CDR3 contains 13 residues. Trimming cost V 3 bases and J 5 bases, with 8 bases left between them. DNA for the CDR3: TGTGCCAGCAGCTTCCGAAGATATCAGCCCCAGCATTTT. Encoded protein: CASSFRRYQPQHF.

The V call is TRBV7-2, the J call TRBJ1-5, with 7 bases identical to TRBD1. J was trimmed by 4 bases and V by 1 base; bases with no gene match: 10. The germline V gene encodes CDR1 SGHTA and CDR2 FQGNSA. The CDR3 has 17 amino acids. The chain's CDR3 is CASSLDRDRRSNQPQHF. CDR3 nucleotide sequence: TGTGCCAGCAGCTTAGACAGGGACAGACGATCAAATCAGCCCCAGCATTTT.

The rearrangement joins TRBV4-2 to TRBJ2-7, with TRBD1 matching 11 bases. Germline V gene sequence: CDR1 LGHNA, CDR2 YNFKEQ. The V and J ends lost 3 bases and 4 bases, in that order; junction bases with no gene match: 8. The CDR3 has 16 residues. This CDR3 reads CASSQDPGTGGYEQYF. CDR3 nucleotides: TGTGCCAGCAGCCAGGACCCCGGGACAGGGGGTTACGAGCAGTACTTC.

Of note for this clone: A junction end diverges from the germline sequence, so it may reflect a read error. The chain carries TRBV7-6 and TRBJ2-7, with D perhaps matching TRBD1 (5 bases). The CDR3 is 17 amino acids. Germline V gene data show CDR1 as SGHVS and CDR2 as FNYEAQ. The DNA of the CDR3 is TGTGCCAGCAGCCGAGAAAGCCCGACAGCTTCTTCCTTCGAGCAGTACTTC. Its protein is CASSRESPTASSFEQYF. Looking up the rest from reference TRBV7-6 and TRBJ2-7 gives the full variable domain: GAGVSQSPRYKVTKRGQDVALRCDPISGHVSLYWYRQALGQGPEFLTYFNYEAQQDKSGLPNDRFSAERPEGSISTLTIQRTEQRDSAMYRCASSRESPTASSFEQYFGPGTRLTVT.